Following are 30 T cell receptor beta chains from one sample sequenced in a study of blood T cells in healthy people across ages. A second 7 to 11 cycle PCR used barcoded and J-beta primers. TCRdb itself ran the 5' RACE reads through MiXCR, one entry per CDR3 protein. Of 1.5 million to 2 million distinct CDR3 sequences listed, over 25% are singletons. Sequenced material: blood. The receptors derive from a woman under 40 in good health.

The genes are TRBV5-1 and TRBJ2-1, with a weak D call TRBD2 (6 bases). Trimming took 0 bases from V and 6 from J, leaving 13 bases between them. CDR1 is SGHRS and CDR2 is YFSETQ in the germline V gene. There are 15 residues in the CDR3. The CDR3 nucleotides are TGCGCCAGCAGCTTGGTCGGGGGTCTCCGCAATGAGCAGTTCTTC. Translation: CASSLVGGLRNEQFF.

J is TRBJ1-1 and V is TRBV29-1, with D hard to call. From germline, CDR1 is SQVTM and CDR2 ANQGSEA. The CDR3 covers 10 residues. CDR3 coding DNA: TGCAGGACCTACCCCGAGAAAGCTTTCTTT. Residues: CRTYPEKAFF.

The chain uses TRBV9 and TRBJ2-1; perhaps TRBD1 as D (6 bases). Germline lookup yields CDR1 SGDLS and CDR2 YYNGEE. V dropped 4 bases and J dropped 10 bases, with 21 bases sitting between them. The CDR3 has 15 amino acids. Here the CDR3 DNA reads TGTGCCAGCAGCCTGGGGATCCAGAGACAGGACGAGCAGTTCTTC. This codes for CASSLGIQRQDEQFF.

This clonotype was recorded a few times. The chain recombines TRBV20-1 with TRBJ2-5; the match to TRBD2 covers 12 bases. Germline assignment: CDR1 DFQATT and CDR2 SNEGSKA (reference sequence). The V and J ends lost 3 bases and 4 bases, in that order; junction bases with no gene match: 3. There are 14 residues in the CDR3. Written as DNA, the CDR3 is TGCAGTGCTAGTCAACTAGCGGGAGGAGAGACCCAGTACTTC. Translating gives CSASQLAGGETQYF.

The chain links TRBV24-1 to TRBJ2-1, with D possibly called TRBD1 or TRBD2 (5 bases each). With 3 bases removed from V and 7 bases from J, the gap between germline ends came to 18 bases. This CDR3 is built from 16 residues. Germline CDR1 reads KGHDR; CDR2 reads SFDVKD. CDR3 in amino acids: CATSDSRAGKRNEQFF. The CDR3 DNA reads TGTGCCACCAGTGATAGTAGGGCAGGGAAGCGGAATGAGCAGTTCTTC.

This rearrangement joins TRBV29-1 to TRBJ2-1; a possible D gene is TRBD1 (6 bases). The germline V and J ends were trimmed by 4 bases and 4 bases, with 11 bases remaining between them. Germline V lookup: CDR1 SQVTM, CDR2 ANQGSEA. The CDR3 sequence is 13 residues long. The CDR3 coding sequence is TGCAGCGTTGGTGGCAGGGGATACAATGAGCAGTTCTTC. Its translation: CSVGGRGYNEQFF.

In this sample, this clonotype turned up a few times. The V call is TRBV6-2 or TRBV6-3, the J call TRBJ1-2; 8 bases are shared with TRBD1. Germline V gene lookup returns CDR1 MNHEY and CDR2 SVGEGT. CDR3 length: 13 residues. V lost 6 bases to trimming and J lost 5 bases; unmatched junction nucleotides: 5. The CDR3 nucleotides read TGTGCCAGCAGGACAGGGGAAAGATATGGCTACACCTTC. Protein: CASRTGERYGYTF.

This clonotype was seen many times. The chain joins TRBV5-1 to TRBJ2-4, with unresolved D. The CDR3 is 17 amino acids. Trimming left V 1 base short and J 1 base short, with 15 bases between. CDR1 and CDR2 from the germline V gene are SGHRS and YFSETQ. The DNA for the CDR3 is TGCGCCAGCAGCTTGCTTGGGCGAATGGTGGCCAAAAACATTCAGTACTTC. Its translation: CASSLLGRMVAKNIQYF. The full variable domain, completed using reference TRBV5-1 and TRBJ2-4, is KAGVTQTPRYLIKTRGQQVTLSCSPISGHRSVSWYQQTPGQGLQFLFEYFSETQRNKGNFPGRFSGRQFSNSRSEMNVSTLELGDSALYLCASSLLGRMVAKNIQYFGAGTRLSVL.

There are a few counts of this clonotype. CDR3 sequence reads: CASSAHRVAYEQYF. CDR3 coding DNA: TGTGCCAGCAGCGCCCATAGAGTAGCCTACGAGCAGTACTTC. The gene calls are TRBV12-3 or TRBV12-4 and TRBJ2-7; the D is unclear. The CDR3 loop spans 14 amino acids. V gave up 6 bases and J gave up 2 bases, with 14 bases separating them.

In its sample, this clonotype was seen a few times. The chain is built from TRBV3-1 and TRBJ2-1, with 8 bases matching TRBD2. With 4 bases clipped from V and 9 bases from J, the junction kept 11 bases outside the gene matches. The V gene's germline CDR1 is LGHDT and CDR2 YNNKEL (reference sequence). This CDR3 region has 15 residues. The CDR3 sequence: CASSPNPGGWGEQFF. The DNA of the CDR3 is TGTGCCAGCAGCCCCAATCCGGGGGGGTGGGGTGAGCAGTTCTTC.

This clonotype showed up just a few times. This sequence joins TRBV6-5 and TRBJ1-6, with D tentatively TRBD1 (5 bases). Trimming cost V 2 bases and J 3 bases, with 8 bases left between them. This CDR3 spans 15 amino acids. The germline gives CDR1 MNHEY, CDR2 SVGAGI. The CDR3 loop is CASSYETDYNSPLHF. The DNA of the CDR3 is TGTGCCAGCAGTTACGAGACAGACTATAATTCACCCCTCCACTTT.

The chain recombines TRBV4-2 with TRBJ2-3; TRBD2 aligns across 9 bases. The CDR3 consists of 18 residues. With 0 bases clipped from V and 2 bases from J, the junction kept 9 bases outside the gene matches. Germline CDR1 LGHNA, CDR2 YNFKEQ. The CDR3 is CASSQEPSGVVLTDTQYF. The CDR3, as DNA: TGTGCCAGCAGCCAAGAACCTAGCGGGGTGGTCCTCACAGATACGCAGTATTTT.

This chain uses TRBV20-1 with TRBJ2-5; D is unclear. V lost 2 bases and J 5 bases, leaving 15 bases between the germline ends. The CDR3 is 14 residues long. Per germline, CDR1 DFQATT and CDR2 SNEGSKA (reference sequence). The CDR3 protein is CSARYTGNTETQYF. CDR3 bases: TGCAGTGCTAGATATACTGGCAATACGGAGACCCAGTACTTC.

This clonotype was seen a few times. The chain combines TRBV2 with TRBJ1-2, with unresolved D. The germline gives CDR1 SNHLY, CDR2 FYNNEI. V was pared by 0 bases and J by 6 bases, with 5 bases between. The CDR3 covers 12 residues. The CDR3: CASSEAPHGYTF. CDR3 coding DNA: TGTGCCAGCAGTGAAGCGCCCCATGGCTACACCTTC.

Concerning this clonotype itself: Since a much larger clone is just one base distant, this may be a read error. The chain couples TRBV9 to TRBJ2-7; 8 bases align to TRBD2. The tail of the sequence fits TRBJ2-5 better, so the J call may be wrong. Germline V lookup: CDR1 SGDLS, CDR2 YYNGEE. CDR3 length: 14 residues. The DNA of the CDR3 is TGTGCCTGCAGCTTAGCGGGGATCAAGGAGACCCAGTACTTC. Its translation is CACSLAGIKETQYF.

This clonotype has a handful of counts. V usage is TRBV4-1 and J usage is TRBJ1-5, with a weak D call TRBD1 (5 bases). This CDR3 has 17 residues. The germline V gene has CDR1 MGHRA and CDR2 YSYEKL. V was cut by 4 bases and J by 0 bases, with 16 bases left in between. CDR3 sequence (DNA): TGCGCCAGCAGCCGAACCGGGACGGCTTATAGCAATCAGCCCCAGCATTTT. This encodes CASSRTGTAYSNQPQHF.

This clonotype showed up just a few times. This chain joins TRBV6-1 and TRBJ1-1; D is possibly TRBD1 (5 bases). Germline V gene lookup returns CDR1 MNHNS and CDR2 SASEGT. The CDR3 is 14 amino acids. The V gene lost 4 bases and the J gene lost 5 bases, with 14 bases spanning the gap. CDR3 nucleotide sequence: TGTGCCAGCAGTGGGGTCGGGGGTGTGACTGAAGCTTTCTTT. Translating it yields CASSGVGGVTEAFF.

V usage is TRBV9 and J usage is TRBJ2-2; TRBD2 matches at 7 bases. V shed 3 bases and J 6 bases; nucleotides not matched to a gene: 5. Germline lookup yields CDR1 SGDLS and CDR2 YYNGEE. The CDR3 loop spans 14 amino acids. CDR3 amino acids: CASSAVAGPGELFF. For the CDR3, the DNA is TGTGCCAGCAGCGCCGTAGCGGGTCCCGGGGAGCTGTTTTTT.

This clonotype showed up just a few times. The CDR3 reads CAIGTWSSYEQYF. The CDR3 region has the DNA TGTGCCATCGGGACATGGTCCTCCTACGAGCAGTACTTC. The rearrangement uses TRBV6-2 or TRBV6-3 and TRBJ2-7; D may be TRBD1 (6 bases). The CDR3 has 13 amino acids. The V and J ends lost 10 bases and 0 bases respectively, with 13 bases between them. Germline V gene lookup returns CDR1 MNHEY and CDR2 SVGEGT.

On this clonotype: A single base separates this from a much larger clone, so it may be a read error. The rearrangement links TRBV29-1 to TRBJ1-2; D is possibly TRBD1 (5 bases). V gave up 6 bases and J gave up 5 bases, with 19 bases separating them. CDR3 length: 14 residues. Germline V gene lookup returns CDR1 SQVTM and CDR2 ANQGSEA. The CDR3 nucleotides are TGCAGCGTGACTAACCGGGACCGAGGATATGGCTACACCTTC. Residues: CSVTNRDRGYGYTF. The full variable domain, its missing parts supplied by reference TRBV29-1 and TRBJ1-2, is SAVISQKPSRDICQRGTSLTIQCQVDSQVTMMFWYRQQPGQSLTLIATANQGSEATYESGFVIDKFPISRPNLTFSTLTVSNMSPEDSSIYLCSVTNRDRGYGYTFGSGTRLTVV.

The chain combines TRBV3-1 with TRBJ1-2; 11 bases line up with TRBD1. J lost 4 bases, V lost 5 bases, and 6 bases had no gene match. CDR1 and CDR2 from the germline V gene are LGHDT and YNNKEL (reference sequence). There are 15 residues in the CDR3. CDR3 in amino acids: CASSNRDRGAYGYTF. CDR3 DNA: TGTGCCAGCAGCAACCGGGACAGGGGGGCCTATGGCTACACCTTC.

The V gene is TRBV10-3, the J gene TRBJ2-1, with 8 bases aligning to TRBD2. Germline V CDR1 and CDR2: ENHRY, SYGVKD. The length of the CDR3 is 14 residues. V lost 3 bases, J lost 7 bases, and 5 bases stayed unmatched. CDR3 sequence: CAISERGGGNEQFF. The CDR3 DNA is TGTGCCATCAGTGAACGGGGGGGTGGGAATGAGCAGTTCTTC.

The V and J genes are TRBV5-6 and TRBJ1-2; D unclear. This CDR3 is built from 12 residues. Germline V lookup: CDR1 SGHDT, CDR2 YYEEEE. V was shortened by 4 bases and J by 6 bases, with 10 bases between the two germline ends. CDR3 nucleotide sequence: TGTGCCAGCAGCCCCGGATGGGATGGCTACACCTTC. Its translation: CASSPGWDGYTF.

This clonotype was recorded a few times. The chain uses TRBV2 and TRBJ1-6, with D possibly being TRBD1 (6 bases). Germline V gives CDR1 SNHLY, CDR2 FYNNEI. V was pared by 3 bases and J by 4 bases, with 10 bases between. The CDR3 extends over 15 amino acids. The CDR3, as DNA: TGTGCCAGCAGTGATATTACAGGGTATAATTCACCCCTCCACTTT. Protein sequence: CASSDITGYNSPLHF. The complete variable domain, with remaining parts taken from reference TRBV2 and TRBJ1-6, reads EPEVTQTPSHQVTQMGQEVILRCVPISNHLYFYWYRQILGQKVEFLVSFYNNEISEKSEIFDDQFSVERPDGSNFTLKIRSTKLEDSAMYFCASSDITGYNSPLHFGNGTRLTVT.

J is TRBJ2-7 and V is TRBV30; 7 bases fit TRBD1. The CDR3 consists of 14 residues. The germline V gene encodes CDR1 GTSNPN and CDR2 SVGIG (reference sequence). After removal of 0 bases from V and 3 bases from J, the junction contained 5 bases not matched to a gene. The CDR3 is CAWSVRRDSYEQYF. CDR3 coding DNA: TGTGCCTGGAGTGTACGAAGGGACAGCTACGAGCAGTACTTC.

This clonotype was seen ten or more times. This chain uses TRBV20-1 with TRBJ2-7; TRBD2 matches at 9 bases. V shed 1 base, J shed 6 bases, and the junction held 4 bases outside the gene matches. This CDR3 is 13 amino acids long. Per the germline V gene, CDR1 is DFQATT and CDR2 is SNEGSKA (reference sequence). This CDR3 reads CSARVASGTEQYF. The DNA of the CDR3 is TGCAGTGCTAGAGTGGCTAGCGGGACCGAGCAGTACTTC.

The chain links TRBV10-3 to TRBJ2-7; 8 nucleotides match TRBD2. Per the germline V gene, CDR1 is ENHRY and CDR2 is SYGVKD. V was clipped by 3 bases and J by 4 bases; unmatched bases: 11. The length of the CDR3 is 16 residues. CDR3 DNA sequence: TGTGCCATCAGTGACTTGGGGCGGGAGGCCGGGTACGAGCAGTACTTC. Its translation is CAISDLGREAGYEQYF.

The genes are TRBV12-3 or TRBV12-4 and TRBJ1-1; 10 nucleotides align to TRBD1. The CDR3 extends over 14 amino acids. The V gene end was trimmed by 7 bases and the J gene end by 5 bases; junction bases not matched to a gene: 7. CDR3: CASTQRTGGTEAFF. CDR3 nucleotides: TGTGCCAGCACCCAAAGGACAGGGGGAACTGAAGCTTTCTTT.

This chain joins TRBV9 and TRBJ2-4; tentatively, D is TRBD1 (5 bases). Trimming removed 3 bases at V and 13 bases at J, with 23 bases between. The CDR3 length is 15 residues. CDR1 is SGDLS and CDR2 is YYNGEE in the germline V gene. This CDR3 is CASSASPGPYNEQYF. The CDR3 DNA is TGTGCCAGCAGCGCCTCCCCAGGGCCCTACAATGAGCAGTACTTC. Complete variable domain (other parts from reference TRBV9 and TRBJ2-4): DSGVTQTPKHLITATGQRVTLRCSPRSGDLSVYWYQQSLDQGLQFLIQYYNGEERAKGNILERFSAQQFPDLHSELNLSSLELGDSALYFCASSASPGPYNEQYFGAGTRLSVL.

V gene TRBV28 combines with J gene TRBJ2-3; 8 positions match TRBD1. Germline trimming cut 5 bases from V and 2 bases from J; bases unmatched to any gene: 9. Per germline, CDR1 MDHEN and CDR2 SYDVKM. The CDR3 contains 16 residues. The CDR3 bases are TGTGCCAGCAGTCGCATCTACCAGGGGGCCACAGATACGCAGTATTTT. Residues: CASSRIYQGATDTQYF. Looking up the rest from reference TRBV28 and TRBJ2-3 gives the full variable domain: DVKVTQSSRYLVKRTGEKVFLECVQDMDHENMFWYRQDPGLGLRLIYFSYDVKMKEKGDIPEGYSVSREKKERFSLILESASTNQTSMYLCASSRIYQGATDTQYFGPGTRLTVL.